The 28 T cell receptor beta chains below come from one sample, sequenced in a study of immune cell composition in non-small cell lung cancer. Using immunoSEQ multiplex PCR, the repertoire was profiled, and TCRdb retains in-frame clones only, with some absent. The sample consists of 7,300 or so clones, under 80% of them appearing once. What was sequenced was lung tumor tissue. These receptors were taken from a human donor with non-small cell lung cancer.

This clone has more than one count but fewer than ten. The chain has TRBV6-5 and TRBJ1-4; unclear D gene. V shed 2 bases and J shed 8 bases, with 9 bases lying between them. CDR1 is MNHEY, CDR2 SVGAGI, per germline. This CDR3 is 13 amino acids long. CDR3 sequence: CASSYRVGEKLFF. The CDR3 nucleotides are TGTGCCAGCAGTTACAGGGTAGGGGAAAAACTGTTTTTT.

V and J are TRBV4-1 and TRBJ1-3; 12 bases are shared with TRBD1. CDR3 length: 18 residues. The V and J ends lost 4 bases and 4 bases, in that order; junction bases with no gene match: 11. CDR1 and CDR2 from the germline V gene are MGHRA and YSYEKL. CDR3 region: CASSPSLRDRGLGNTIYF. CDR3 nucleotides: TGCGCCAGCAGCCCCTCGCTCCGGGACAGGGGGCTCGGAAACACCATATATTTT.

The chain recombines TRBV18 with TRBJ2-6; 8 nucleotides match TRBD1. Germline V CDR1 and CDR2: KGHSH, LQKENI. This CDR3 spans 18 amino acids. Losses at the gene ends were 3 bases for V and 0 bases for J; bases not matched to a gene: 7. CDR3 residues: CASSPIGTGHSGANVLTF. The DNA of the CDR3 is TGTGCCAGCTCACCGATTGGGACAGGTCACTCTGGGGCCAACGTCCTGACTTTC.

The rearrangement links TRBV11-3 to TRBJ2-3, with 9 bases aligning to TRBD2. The germline gives CDR1 SGHNT, CDR2 YENEEA. The J segment lost 0 bases and the V segment lost 5 bases, leaving 9 bases of the junction unmatched. CDR3 length equals 17 residues. The chain's CDR3 is CASSRGGGGGSTDTQYF. CDR3 nucleotide sequence: TGTGCCAGCAGCCGGGGGGGCGGGGGGGGCAGCACAGATACGCAGTATTTT. The whole variable domain, remainder taken from reference TRBV11-3 and TRBJ2-3, is EAGVVQSPRYKIIEKKQPVAFWCNPISGHNTLYWYLQNLGQGPELLIRYENEEAVDDSQLPKDRFSAERLKGVDSTLKIQPAELGDSAVYLCASSRGGGGGSTDTQYFGPGTRLTVL.

The rearrangement joins TRBV5-5 to TRBJ2-6; D ambiguous. Germline loops: CDR1 SGHKS, CDR2 YYEKEE (reference sequence). V dropped 0 bases and J dropped 4 bases, with 8 bases sitting between them. The CDR3 runs 15 residues. CDR3 sequence: CASSLGGPGANVLTF. The CDR3, as DNA: TGTGCCAGCAGCTTGGGTGGTCCAGGGGCCAACGTCCTGACTTTC.

The chain is built from TRBV19 and TRBJ1-6; TRBD1 aligns across 7 bases. This CDR3 region has 16 residues. Germline values: CDR1 LNHDA, CDR2 SQIVND (reference sequence). After removal of 7 bases from V and 7 bases from J, the junction contained 13 bases not matched to a gene. The CDR3 DNA reads as TGTGCCAGTACCACCCGACAGGGAAGCTTGAATTCACCCCTCCACTTT. Protein sequence: CASTTRQGSLNSPLHF.

The chain combines TRBV5-1 with TRBJ2-5; D possibly corresponds to TRBD2 (5 bases). Germline V lookup: CDR1 SGHRS, CDR2 YFSETQ. The CDR3 covers 17 residues. V dropped 0 bases and J dropped 2 bases, with 17 bases sitting between them. The CDR3 nucleotides read TGCGCCAGCAGCTTGGCAGAGGGTCCACATTATCAAGAGACCCAGTACTTC. It encodes CASSLAEGPHYQETQYF.

The chain links TRBV6-4 to TRBJ2-3; 9 nucleotides align to TRBD1. V was clipped by 5 bases and J by 6 bases; unmatched bases: 9. CDR3 length: 15 residues. Germline CDR1 reads MRHNA; CDR2 reads SNTAGT. The CDR3 sequence is CASSLGTGNLDTQYF. CDR3 bases: TGTGCCAGCAGTCTGGGGACAGGGAACCTTGATACGCAGTATTTT.

The rearrangement uses TRBV7-8 and TRBJ1-5, with D hard to call. Trimming left V 5 bases short and J 7 bases short, with 12 bases between. The CDR3 extends over 13 amino acids. Germline V gives CDR1 SGHVS, CDR2 FQNEAQ. The chain's CDR3 is CASSLRASQPQHF. The CDR3 DNA sequence: TGTGCCAGCAGCCTTCGCGCGAGCCAGCCCCAGCATTTT.

The chain joins TRBV2 to TRBJ2-7, with 12 bases lining up with TRBD1. CDR1 is SNHLY and CDR2 is FYNNEI in the germline V gene. This CDR3 is 15 amino acids long. The V and J ends lost 6 bases and 7 bases, in that order; junction bases with no gene match: 10. CDR3 sequence reads: CASRTGTGGAGEQYF. In DNA form, the CDR3 reads TGTGCCAGCAGGACCGGGACAGGGGGCGCGGGAGAGCAGTACTTC.

V usage is TRBV5-6 and J usage is TRBJ2-7; D may be TRBD2 (7 bases). CDR1 SGHDT and CDR2 YYEEEE come from the germline V gene. V lost 1 base and J 2 bases, leaving 16 bases between the germline ends. The CDR3 spans 16 residues. CDR3 sequence (DNA): TGTGCCAGCAGCTTGAGGCTCGGGGGGCCGGCCTACGAGCAGTACTTC. It yields the protein CASSLRLGGPAYEQYF.

The chain carries TRBV5-5 and TRBJ1-1; D possibly corresponds to TRBD1 (5 bases). V was trimmed by 4 bases and J by 3 bases, leaving 13 bases between them. The CDR3 runs 14 residues. Germline CDR1 is SGHKS and CDR2 is YYEKEE (reference sequence). CDR3 loop: CASSPLGGDTEAFF. CDR3 sequence (DNA): TGTGCCAGCAGCCCCCTTGGGGGAGACACTGAAGCTTTCTTT.

By proportion, this clone is large. The genes are TRBV28 and TRBJ1-2; perhaps TRBD1 as D (5 bases). Trimming stripped 5 bases from V and 4 bases from J, with 11 bases between. Germline CDR1 is MDHEN and CDR2 is SYDVKM. The CDR3 is 13 residues long. The CDR3 coding sequence is TGTGCCAGCAGTATAGGGGTCTCCTATGGCTACACCTTC. It specifies CASSIGVSYGYTF.

J is TRBJ2-5 and V is TRBV27; a weak D match, TRBD1 (6 bases). V was trimmed by 5 bases and J by 2 bases, leaving 12 bases between them. The CDR3 runs 14 residues. The germline CDR1 and CDR2 sequences are MNHEY and SMNVEV (reference sequence). The CDR3 is CASSDGTPQETQYF. The CDR3 nucleotides read TGTGCCAGCAGTGACGGGACACCACAAGAGACCCAGTACTTC.

The chain combines TRBV7-3 with TRBJ2-7; TRBD1 aligns across 9 bases. The CDR3 covers 15 residues. Germline assignment: CDR1 SGHTA and CDR2 FQGTGA. J was trimmed by 5 bases and V by 5 bases; bases with no gene match: 10. CDR3 amino acids: CASSAQAGTGHEQYF. The CDR3 nucleotides read TGTGCCAGCAGCGCCCAAGCCGGGACAGGGCACGAGCAGTACTTC.

There are a few counts of this clone. This chain uses TRBV4-1 with TRBJ1-2; 7 bases map to TRBD1. This CDR3 has 15 residues. Unmatched junction bases numbered 5, after V lost 0 bases and J lost 4 bases. The germline V gene encodes CDR1 MGHRA and CDR2 YSYEKL. The CDR3 sequence is CASSQEEQGTYGYTF. As DNA, the CDR3 is TGCGCCAGCAGCCAAGAAGAACAGGGGACCTATGGCTACACCTTC.

The chain uses TRBV5-4 and TRBJ2-6; D is possibly TRBD1 (5 bases). The CDR3 loop spans 15 amino acids. With 4 bases removed from V and 2 bases from J, the gap between germline ends came to 10 bases. Germline-derived CDR1 and CDR2 are SGHNT and YYREEE (reference sequence). The CDR3 loop is CASSPGLPGANVLTF. The DNA for the CDR3 is TGTGCCAGCAGCCCAGGGCTTCCTGGGGCCAACGTCCTGACTTTC.

The gene calls are TRBV4-3 and TRBJ1-2, with 7 bases identical to TRBD1. CDR3 length equals 15 residues. Germline CDR1 is LGHNA and CDR2 is YSLEER. V trimming: 0 bases; J trimming: 4 bases; junction bases outside the gene matches: 5. Written as DNA, the CDR3 is TGCGCCAGCAGCCAAGAAGAACAGGGGACCTATGGCTACACCTTC. Translating gives CASSQEEQGTYGYTF.

Details on this clone: The junction differs from germline at one of its ends, possibly a read error. This sequence joins TRBV7-7 and TRBJ2-3; D gene ambiguous. Looked up from germline, CDR1 is SSHAT and CDR2 is FNYEAQ (reference sequence). This CDR3 has 13 amino acids. The CDR3 region is CASSFDSTDTQYF. DNA of the CDR3: TGTGCTAGCAGCTTCGACAGCACAGATACGCAGTATTTT.

The chain has TRBV5-4 and TRBJ1-2; a possible D gene is TRBD1 (6 bases). V lost 2 bases to trimming and J lost 4 bases, with 12 bases between them. Per germline, CDR1 SGHNT and CDR2 YYREEE (reference sequence). The CDR3 runs 14 residues. CDR3 bases: TGTGCCAGCAGCTTAGGTGGACAGTCCTATGGCTACACCTTC. The encoded protein is CASSLGGQSYGYTF.

The J gene is TRBJ1-5, the V gene TRBV19; D unclear. The V and J ends lost 3 bases and 1 base respectively, with 7 bases between them. Germline-derived CDR1 and CDR2 are LNHDA and SQIVND (reference sequence). The CDR3 is 14 amino acids. CDR3 in DNA: TGTGCCAGTAGTATGGGCAACAGCAATCAGCCCCAGCATTTT. Protein sequence: CASSMGNSNQPQHF.

CDR3 in amino acids: CASSLWEGGQDTQYF. The CDR3 DNA reads as TGTGCCAGCAGCTTGTGGGAGGGAGGGCAAGATACGCAGTATTTT. The chain couples TRBV7-3 to TRBJ2-3, with 7 bases that match TRBD2. V trimming: 3 bases; J trimming: 5 bases; junction bases outside the gene matches: 8. The CDR3 is 15 residues long. Germline CDR1 SGHTA, CDR2 FQGTGA.

The chain links TRBV19 to TRBJ1-1, with 11 bases lining up with TRBD1. The CDR3 spans 16 residues. V lost 5 bases, J lost 6 bases, and 11 bases stayed unmatched. The V gene's germline CDR1 is LNHDA and CDR2 SQIVND (reference sequence). The CDR3 region is CASSAWTGGLASEAFF. The CDR3 nucleotides are TGTGCCAGTAGTGCCTGGACAGGGGGCCTTGCTTCTGAAGCTTTCTTT.

The chain combines TRBV18 with TRBJ1-5, with D uncertain. Trimming removed 6 bases at V and 0 bases at J, with 9 bases between. CDR1 KGHSH and CDR2 LQKENI come from the germline V gene. This CDR3 is 14 amino acids long. The CDR3 loop reads CASSLRYSNQPQHF. CDR3 nucleotide sequence: TGTGCCAGCTCTTTACGATATAGCAATCAGCCCCAGCATTTT.

This chain uses TRBV11-3 with TRBJ2-5; unclear D gene. Between the trimmed V and J ends, which lost 1 base and 1 base, there was a span of 7 bases. The CDR3 covers 14 residues. The germline V gene has CDR1 SGHNT and CDR2 YENEEA. CDR3 sequence: CASSLGGSQETQYF. The CDR3 DNA is TGTGCCAGCAGCTTAGGTGGCTCCCAAGAGACCCAGTACTTC.

The chain joins TRBV19 to TRBJ2-7, with D uncertain. The CDR3 has 15 amino acids. The V gene's germline CDR1 is LNHDA and CDR2 SQIVND (reference sequence). The germline V and J ends were trimmed by 5 bases and 3 bases, with 17 bases remaining between them. This CDR3 reads CASSPLEGQLYEQYF. In DNA form, the CDR3 reads TGTGCCAGTAGTCCCCTCGAAGGGCAACTCTACGAGCAGTACTTC. The full variable domain, completed using reference TRBV19 and TRBJ2-7, is DGGITQSPKYLFRKEGQNVTLSCEQNLNHDAMYWYRQDPGQGLRLIYYSQIVNDFQKGDIAEGYSVSREKKESFPLTVTSAQKNPTAFYLCASSPLEGQLYEQYFGPGTRLTVT.

The J gene is TRBJ1-2, the V gene TRBV10-3; D remains ambiguous. Germline V CDR1 and CDR2: ENHRY, SYGVKD. The CDR3 totals 13 residues. Trimming cost V 2 bases and J 6 bases, with 10 bases left between them. The CDR3 sequence: CAISEGPEHGYTF. The DNA for the CDR3 is TGTGCCATCAGTGAGGGCCCGGAGCATGGCTACACCTTC.

In nucleotides, the CDR3 is TGTGCCAGCAGCTTCCTCACATATAGCTCCTACAATGAGCAGTTCTTC. This translates into CASSFLTYSSYNEQFF. The chain recombines TRBV11-2 with TRBJ2-1, with D uncertain. Trimming removed 3 bases at V and 0 bases at J, with 12 bases between. The CDR3 has 16 residues. CDR1 SGHAT and CDR2 FQNNGV come from the germline V gene.